This TCR beta chain comes out of a study of CD8 T cells in ankylosing spondylitis. For this clonotype: Its antigen is undetermined.

TCRdb analysed the 5' RACE reads with MiXCR anew, one entry per CDR3 protein. The top ten hold 3.5% to 4.5% of the sample, which has around 320,000 distinct CDR3 sequences, less than 25% seen once. Study conclusions and caveats: A motif in TCR beta, a set of eight highly homologous variants, appeared characteristic of ankylosing spondylitis blood. In synovial fluid and blood from reactive arthritis, some motif variants were previously reported. Significant enrichment of disease-linked clones was reportedly seen in matched ankylosing spondylitis synovial fluid.

This CDR3 has 14 amino acids. V was shortened by 4 bases and J by 7 bases, with 17 bases between the two germline ends. Germline V lookup: CDR1 DFQATT, CDR2 SNEGSKA (reference sequence). What was sequenced was blood, either unsorted or a sorted T cell fraction (not recorded which). The receptor was isolated from a female donor with ankylosing spondylitis or in good health (not recorded which). This sequence joins TRBV20-1 and TRBJ2-1, with D tentatively TRBD2 (6 bases). Here the CDR3 DNA reads TGCAGTGCTATTCGGGCCTCGGGAGCAAATGAGCAGTTCTTC. Translated: CSAIRASGANEQFF.